Given below is one TCR beta chain in context. The antigen remains undetermined. This CDR3 comprises 13 residues. Germline V gene sequence: CDR1 WSHSY, CDR2 SAAADI. Trimming at V came to 7 bases and at J to 2 bases, leaving 4 bases not matched to a gene. This sample was included in a study of cytomegalovirus exposure and HLA in healthy donors. Generated by immunoSEQ multiplex PCR, the TCRdb table keeps only in-frame clones and is missing some. The top ten clones hold more than 1% of a sample with 150,000 or so clones, roughly nine tenths of them seen once. Study-wide results and caveats: For cytomegalovirus status, the classifier reportedly gave diagnoses with high specificity and sensitivity. The study designated 150 to 200 TCR beta chains cytomegalovirus-associated.

This rearrangement joins TRBV10-2 to TRBJ2-7; 8 bases line up with TRBD2. Specimen: PBMCs. This TCR derives from a woman aged 18-29 years in good health and CMV-seronegative. CDR3 DNA sequence: TGCGCCAGCACCGGACTAGCAACCTACGAGCAGTACTTC. This translates into CASTGLATYEQYF.